The subject of this entry is one T cell receptor beta chain. The antigen is not known. Trimming cost V 1 base and J 4 bases, with 14 bases left between them. CDR1 SGDLS and CDR2 YYNGEE come from the germline V gene. The CDR3 consists of 16 residues. The source of the sample is a study of T-cell memory formation after mild COVID-19. Whole-study results and caveats: Balance between CD4 and CD8 was seen in clones contracting day 15 to 85, and a CD4+ lean was seen in later expanders. SARS-CoV-2 specificity of second-wave clones peaking day 37 was unconfirmed.

A single record per CDR3 protein comes from TCRdb applying MiXCR to the 5' RACE reads. This table holds roughly 250,000 distinct CDR3 sequences, 16% found once. What was sequenced was PBMCs or a T cell subset sorted from them (not recorded which). V is TRBV9 and J is TRBJ2-2; D assignment may be TRBD1 or TRBD2 (6 bases each). This sequence originates from a man aged 18 to 30 who had mild COVID-19 (a few samples of this study predate the infection). Cell type and time point are not known. The CDR3: CASSVLGGYPTGELFF. The DNA for the CDR3 is TGTGCCAGCAGCGTATTAGGGGGGTATCCCACCGGGGAGCTGTTTTTT.